This TCR beta chain was documented in a study of human T cells and chemical hapten exposure. Findings of the study overall: The number of TCRs above 1 in 1000 frequency did not change after DPC sensitization. Because they had alopecia, donors may respond immunologically unlike healthy people.

A single record per CDR3 protein comes from TCRdb applying MiXCR to the RACE reads. Of 55,000 to 80,000 distinct CDR3 sequences listed, roughly 11% were seen once; the top ten hold around 2.1%. The time point: patch test 3, about 24 weeks after DPC sensitization. Documented treatment: therapeutic diphenylcyclopropenone sensitization with weekly scalp DPC. This clonotype was counted many times. As yet, its antigen is unknown. Germline V gene lookup returns CDR1 SGHKS and CDR2 YYEKEE (reference sequence). With 3 bases clipped from V and 5 bases from J, the junction kept 6 bases outside the gene matches. The CDR3 length is 15 residues.

The material was whole blood, obtained in connection with sensitization to the hapten diphenylcyclopropenone (DPC). The receptor was isolated from a woman younger than 45 with alopecia areata. Some clones in this sample may be carry-over from other donors' samples. This chain links TRBV5-5 with TRBJ2-2, with 8 bases fitting TRBD2. CDR3 in amino acids: CASSSTGGFTGELFF. The CDR3 nucleotides are TGTGCCAGCAGCTCCACGGGAGGGTTTACCGGGGAGCTGTTTTTT.